These T cell receptor beta chains were read from a single sample in a study of CD8+ T cells in alopecia areata. Clones were sequenced by immunoSEQ multiplex PCR, and TCRdb holds only the in-frame ones, with some missing. The sample has approximately 59,000 clones, 40% to 50% seen once. This specimen was CD8+ T cells sorted from blood, taken at week 0. These receptors all come from a human donor with alopecia areata. Each CDR3 is given with its conserved first and last residue. D genes are given only for firm matches. A clone size is listed for some rows: how often the clone was seen (once, few, many), or a class if it is expanded.

>few|TRBV29-1|TRBD2|TRBJ2-3
TGCAGCGTTGTACCTCGGGAGGGCCCCTCAGATACGCAGTATTTT
CSVVPREGPSDTQYF
>-|TRBV13|-|TRBJ2-1
TGTGCCAGCAGCCTAAGGGGTCCTTCCTACAATGAGCAGTTCTTC
CASSLRGPSYNEQFF
>few|TRBV7-8|-|TRBJ2-1
TGTGCCAGCAGCCATCACGAGGACAATGAGCAGTTCTTC
CASSHHEDNEQFF
>-|TRBV23-1|-|TRBJ1-5
TGCGCCAGCAGTCCCCGTCGGTGGGCAGGGAATCAGCCCCAGCATTTT
CASSPRRWAGNQPQHF
>-|TRBV7-6|-|TRBJ1-4
TGTGCCAGCAGCCCCGGGGGCGCTGCGGGGGAAAAACTGTTTTTT
CASSPGGAAGEKLFF
>-|TRBV7-9|-|TRBJ1-5
TGTGCCAGCACCCCTCTGGGGGAGGGCCGGATACGTCAGCCCCAGCATTTT
CASTPLGEGRIRQPQHF
>few|TRBV29-1|-|TRBJ2-1
TGCAGCGTTGTGTGGGAGTTGAGCAATGAGCAGTTCTTC
CSVVWELSNEQFF
>few|TRBV2|-|TRBJ2-7
TGTGCCAGCAGTATCACTAGCTCCTACGAGCAGTACTTC
CASSITSSYEQYF
>few|TRBV5-1|TRBD1|TRBJ2-1
TGCGCCAGCAGTCTAGCAGGGGGCAATGAGCAGTTCTTC
CASSLAGGNEQFF
>few|TRBV14|TRBD2|TRBJ2-1
TGTGCCAGCAGCCTTCCACTAGCGGGTCCCTACAATGAGCAGTTCTTC
CASSLPLAGPYNEQFF
>-|TRBV27|TRBD2|TRBJ2-2
TGTGCCAGCAGTTTGGGAGCGGGAGGGACCGGGGAGCTGTTTTTT
CASSLGAGGTGELFF
>-|TRBV20-1|TRBD2|TRBJ2-1
TGCAGCCGAGGGGAGGGTGAGCAGTTCTTC
CSRGEGEQFF